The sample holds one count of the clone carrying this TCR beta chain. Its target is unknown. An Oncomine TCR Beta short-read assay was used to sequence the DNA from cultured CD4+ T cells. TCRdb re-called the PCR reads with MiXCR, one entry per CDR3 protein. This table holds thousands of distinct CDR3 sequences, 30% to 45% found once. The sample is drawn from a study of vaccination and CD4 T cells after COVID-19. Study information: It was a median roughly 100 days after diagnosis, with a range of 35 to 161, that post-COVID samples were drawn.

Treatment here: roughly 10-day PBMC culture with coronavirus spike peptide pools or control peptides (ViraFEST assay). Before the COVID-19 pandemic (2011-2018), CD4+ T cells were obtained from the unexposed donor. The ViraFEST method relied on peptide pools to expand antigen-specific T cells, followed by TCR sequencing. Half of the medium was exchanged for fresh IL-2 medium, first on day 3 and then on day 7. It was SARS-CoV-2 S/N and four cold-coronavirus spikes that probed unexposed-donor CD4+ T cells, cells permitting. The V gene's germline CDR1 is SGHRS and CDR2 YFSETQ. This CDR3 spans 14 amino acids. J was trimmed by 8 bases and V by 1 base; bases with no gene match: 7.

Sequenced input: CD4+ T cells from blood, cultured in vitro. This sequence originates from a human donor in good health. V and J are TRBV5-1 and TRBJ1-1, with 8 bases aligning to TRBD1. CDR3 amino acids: CASSLMDREDEAFF. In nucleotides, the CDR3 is TGCGCCAGCAGCTTGATGGACAGGGAGGACGAAGCTTTCTTT. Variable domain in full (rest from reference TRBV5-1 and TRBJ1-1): KAGVTQTPRYLIKTRGQQVTLSCSPISGHRSVSWYQQTPGQGLQFLFEYFSETQRNKGNFPGRFSGRQFSNSRSEMNVSTLELGDSALYLCASSLMDREDEAFFGQGTRLTVV.